This T cell receptor (beta chain) was identified in a study of blood T cell repertoires in COVID-19. Study in general: COVID-19 samples from acute and convalescent phases originated in the United States, Italy and Spain. Nucleic acid was either cDNA or gDNA, and it came from T cells, B-cell-depleted T cells, or PBMCs.

This clone was observed once. Source study methods: Reference gene primer amplification yielded estimated nucleated cell counts. Assay: immunoSEQ multiplex PCR; the TCRdb copy retains only in-frame clones and omits some. That table gives V, J and clone size, and the DNA gave D and trimming. The sample records about 96,000 clones, about three quarters being singletons. The V gene's germline CDR1 is MNHEY and CDR2 SVGAGI. CDR3 length: 15 amino acids. V was shortened by 6 bases and J by 2 bases, with 15 bases between the two germline ends. Sequenced material: peripheral blood. The TCR originated in a man aged 45 to 65 who had recovered from COVID-19. J is TRBJ2-3 and V is TRBV6-5, with D possibly being TRBD1 (6 bases). CDR3 residues: CASRAPQGPTDTQYF. CDR3 DNA sequence: TGTGCCAGCAGAGCTCCACAGGGCCCCACAGATACGCAGTATTTT.